The rows below give T cell receptor beta chains drawn from one sample of a study of T-cell memory formation after mild COVID-19. TCRdb ran MiXCR on the 5' RACE reads and lists one entry per CDR3 protein. The data contain some 350,000 distinct CDR3 sequences, about 15% of them seen just once; the ten biggest clones take up about 22%. The material sequenced was PBMCs or a T cell subset sorted from them (not recorded which). The receptors stem from a man in his late teens or twenties who had mild COVID-19 (a few samples of this study predate the infection). Cell type and time point are not known. Both conserved end residues are part of each CDR3. The D gene is left open where the match is weak. Not every row has a clone size; where given, it reads once, few, many or a size class.

TRBJ2-1 NA 20 NA TRBV21-1 CASSKGGAPDGEAPNNEQFF TGTGCCAGCAGCAAAGGGGGGGCCCCAGACGGGGAGGCCCCAAACAATGAGCAGTTCTTC
TRBJ2-1 NA 12 TRBD1 TRBV6-6 CATQQGDNEQFF TGTGCCACCCAGCAGGGGGACAATGAGCAGTTCTTC
TRBJ2-5 NA 13 NA TRBV27 CASNAWGEETQYF TGTGCCAGCAATGCTTGGGGGGAAGAGACCCAGTACTTC
TRBJ2-6 NA 16 NA TRBV4-1 CASSQGVGAGANVLTF TGCGCCAGCAGCCAAGGGGTTGGCGCTGGGGCCAACGTCCTGACTTTC
TRBJ2-2 NA 17 TRBD1 TRBV7-9 CASSRSGTAPNTGELFF TGTGCCAGCAGCCGTTCCGGGACAGCCCCGAACACCGGGGAGCTGTTTTTT
TRBJ1-2 few 13 NA TRBV19 CASSPDSLYGYTF TGTGCCAGTAGCCCAGACAGCCTCTATGGCTACACCTTC
TRBJ2-3 NA 15 TRBD2 TRBV7-6 CASSFGGAGSDTQYF TGTGCCAGCAGCTTCGGGGGGGCCGGCTCAGATACGCAGTATTTT
TRBJ2-1 few 16 TRBD2 TRBV19 CASSISGGRGAGEQFF TGTGCCAGTAGTATCTCCGGGGGGAGGGGAGCGGGTGAGCAGTTCTTC
TRBJ1-4 NA 14 TRBD1 TRBV5-1 CASSNTGGNEKLFF TGCGCCAGCAGCAATACAGGGGGAAACGAAAAACTGTTTTTT
TRBJ1-5 few 16 NA TRBV6-2/TRBV6-3 CASSPFGQGSNQPQHF TGTGCCAGCAGTCCCTTCGGGCAGGGGAGCAATCAGCCCCAGCATTTT
TRBJ2-1 NA 13 NA TRBV12-3/TRBV12-4 CASRPTLGAEQFF TGTGCCAGCCGCCCTACCCTCGGGGCTGAGCAGTTCTTC
TRBJ2-7 NA 13 NA TRBV15 CATGWGQGDEQYF TGTGCCACCGGCTGGGGGCAGGGTGACGAGCAGTACTTC
TRBJ2-6 few 16 NA TRBV5-5 CASSPVWWKGANVLTF TGTGCCAGCAGCCCTGTCTGGTGGAAAGGGGCCAACGTCCTGACTTTC
TRBJ2-3 NA 15 TRBD2 TRBV7-3 CASSSVSGGTDTQYF TGTGCCAGCAGCTCCGTTAGCGGGGGCACAGATACGCAGTATTTT
TRBJ1-6 NA 14 NA TRBV9 CASSVEGLNSPLHF TGTGCCAGCAGCGTAGAAGGCCTGAATTCACCCCTCCACTTT
TRBJ2-1 few 15 TRBD2 TRBV6-5 CASSYSGGGLNEQFF TGTGCCAGCAGTTACTCGGGCGGGGGGCTGAATGAGCAGTTCTTC
TRBJ1-6 few 15 TRBD1 TRBV5-1 CASNPTGTDNSPLHF TGCGCCAGCAACCCCACCGGGACAGACAATTCACCCCTCCACTTT
TRBJ2-1 few 17 TRBD2 TRBV12-3/TRBV12-4 CASSLTPSGGAWDEQFF TGTGCCAGCAGTCTCACCCCTAGCGGGGGGGCCTGGGATGAGCAGTTCTTC
TRBJ2-1 NA 18 TRBD2 TRBV5-6 CASSAGLAGSRIYNEQFF TGTGCCAGCAGCGCAGGACTAGCGGGGTCTCGTATCTACAATGAGCAGTTCTTC
TRBJ2-7 many 14 NA TRBV30 CAWSAGTAFYEQYF TGTGCCTGGAGTGCCGGGACCGCTTTCTACGAGCAGTACTTC
TRBJ2-7 NA 15 TRBD1 TRBV2 CASSIRGSSSYEQYF TGTGCCAGCAGTATCAGGGGGTCCAGCTCCTACGAGCAGTACTTC
TRBJ1-1 NA 13 NA TRBV7-2 CASSLGGGAEAFF TGTGCCAGCAGCTTAGGTGGAGGGGCTGAAGCTTTCTTT
TRBJ1-5 few 15 TRBD1 TRBV4-1 CASKGDRVSNQPQHF TGCGCCAGCAAAGGAGACAGGGTGAGCAATCAGCCCCAGCATTTT
TRBJ1-5 many 14 TRBD1 TRBV5-1 CASSAGQGDQPQHF TGCGCCAGCAGCGCGGGACAGGGCGATCAGCCCCAGCATTTT
TRBJ2-7 few 14 TRBD2 TRBV4-3 CASSQEGLRGEQYF TGCGCCAGCAGCCAAGAGGGACTAAGGGGCGAGCAGTACTTC
TRBJ1-5 many 13 TRBD1 TRBV6-5 CASSTQGWQPQHF TGTGCCAGCAGTACACAGGGGTGGCAGCCCCAGCATTTT
TRBJ1-1 NA 16 TRBD1 TRBV7-2 CASSPGQGAGGTEAFF TGTGCCAGCAGCCCCGGACAGGGGGCAGGCGGGACTGAAGCTTTCTTT
TRBJ1-1 NA 15 NA TRBV18 CASSPGGKGNTEAFF TGTGCCAGCTCACCTGGGGGAAAAGGGAACACTGAAGCTTTCTTT
TRBJ1-6 NA 12 TRBD1 TRBV2 CASRDRNSPLHF TGTGCCAGCCGGGACAGAAATTCACCCCTCCACTTT
TRBJ1-6 few 14 TRBD1 TRBV5-1 CASSSTGGEEALHF TGCGCCAGCAGTTCGACAGGGGGGGAAGAAGCCCTCCACTTT
TRBJ2-3 many 13 NA TRBV4-3 CASSPRFDSTQYF TGCGCCAGCAGCCCAAGATTTGATAGCACGCAGTATTTT
TRBJ1-2 NA 9 NA TRBV28 CGTFYGYTF TGTGGCACCTTCTATGGCTACACCTTC
TRBJ2-5 NA 16 TRBD2 TRBV7-8 CASSFVSGTLQETQYF TGTGCCAGCAGCTTCGTTAGCGGGACCCTCCAAGAGACCCAGTACTTC
TRBJ1-2 NA 16 TRBD1 TRBV7-9 CASSLGDGTGSYGYTF TGTGCCAGCAGCTTAGGAGACGGGACAGGGTCCTATGGCTACACCTTC
TRBJ2-5 few 14 NA TRBV9 CASSPSRGRETQYF TGTGCCAGCAGCCCATCGAGGGGGAGAGAGACCCAGTACTTC
TRBJ1-1 NA 16 NA TRBV23-1 CASSQSRQREGTEAFF TGCGCCAGCAGTCAATCGCGGCAGCGAGAGGGCACTGAAGCTTTCTTT
TRBJ2-2 NA 15 TRBD1 TRBV27 CASSLRQGDTGELFF TGTGCCAGCAGTTTGCGACAGGGGGACACCGGGGAGCTGTTTTTT
TRBJ2-7 many 13 NA TRBV6-2/TRBV6-3 CASSSRQGYEQYF TGTGCCAGCAGTTCTCGTCAGGGATACGAGCAGTACTTC
TRBJ2-1 few 14 TRBD2 TRBV19 CASRGGTSINEQFF TGTGCCAGTAGGGGAGGGACTAGTATCAATGAGCAGTTCTTC
TRBJ2-3 NA 16 TRBD2 TRBV28 CASSLFGGGAPDTQYF TGTGCCAGCAGTTTATTTGGCGGGGGGGCCCCAGATACGCAGTATTTT
TRBJ2-1 many 14 NA TRBV6-4 CASSSAGEGDEQFF TGTGCCAGCAGCTCGGCGGGGGAGGGGGATGAGCAGTTCTTC
TRBJ1-2 many 18 TRBD1 TRBV7-2 CASSLVPGQGSAEGGYTF TGTGCCAGCAGCTTAGTACCGGGACAGGGTTCAGCCGAGGGTGGCTACACCTTC
TRBJ1-1 many 13 NA TRBV5-1 CASSLAGNTEAFF TGCGCCAGCAGCTTGGCAGGGAACACTGAAGCTTTCTTT
TRBJ2-3 NA 13 NA TRBV6-5 CASSSGATDTQYF TGTGCCAGCAGTTCAGGGGCCACAGATACGCAGTATTTT
TRBJ2-7 NA 15 TRBD2 TRBV3-1 CASSQVSGGTYEQYF TGTGCCAGCAGCCAAGTCAGCGGGGGAACCTACGAGCAGTACTTC
TRBJ1-5 few 13 NA TRBV7-2 CASSFSNNQPQHF TGTGCCAGCAGCTTTTCCAACAATCAGCCCCAGCATTTT
TRBJ2-2 few 15 TRBD2 TRBV6-5 CASSSGGRNTGELFF TGTGCCAGCAGTAGCGGGGGGCGAAACACCGGGGAGCTGTTTTTT
TRBJ2-1 NA 12 NA TRBV15 CATTGGLNEQFF TGTGCCACCACCGGGGGGCTGAATGAGCAGTTCTTC
TRBJ2-3 NA 16 NA TRBV4-1 CASSLFPGPSTDTQYF TGCGCCAGCAGCCTTTTTCCCGGTCCCAGCACAGATACGCAGTATTTT